This T cell receptor beta chain was sequenced in a study of CD8+CD57+ T cells in acquired aplastic anemia. J gave up 3 bases and V 11 bases, and 11 bases lay outside the gene matches. In germline, CDR1 is SEHNR, CDR2 FQNEAQ (reference sequence). The CDR3 runs 14 residues. Individuals selected for sequencing had exhibited CD8+CD57+ cell expansion on flow cytometry. According to the study, genomic DNA was the template for TCR beta VDJ and CDR3 profiling. TCRdb reanalysed the reads using MiXCR and keeps one entry per CDR3 protein. The profile covers over 150,000 distinct CDR3 sequences, with nearly 50% appearing a single time and 13% taken by the ten largest.

The TCR originated in a human donor with aplastic anemia. Material for sequencing was sorted CD4+, CD8+, or CD8+CD57+ T cells (not recorded which) from PBMCs. The chain employs TRBV7-9 and TRBJ1-2; TRBD1 aligns across 8 bases. The CDR3: CACTAGQGYYGYTF. CDR3 DNA: TGTGCCTGCACCGCCGGACAGGGATACTATGGCTACACCTTC.